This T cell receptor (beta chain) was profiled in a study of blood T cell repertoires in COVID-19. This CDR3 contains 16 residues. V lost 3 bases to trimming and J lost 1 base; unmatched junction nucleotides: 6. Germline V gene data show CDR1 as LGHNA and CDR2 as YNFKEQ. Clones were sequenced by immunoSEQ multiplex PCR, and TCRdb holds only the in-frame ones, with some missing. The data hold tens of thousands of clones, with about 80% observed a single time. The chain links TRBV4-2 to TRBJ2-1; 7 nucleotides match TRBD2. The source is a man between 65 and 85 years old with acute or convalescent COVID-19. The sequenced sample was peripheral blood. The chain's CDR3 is CASSQVGTTSYNEQFF. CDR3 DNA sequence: TGTGCCAGCAGCCAGGTAGGGACTACGTCCTACAATGAGCAGTTCTTC.